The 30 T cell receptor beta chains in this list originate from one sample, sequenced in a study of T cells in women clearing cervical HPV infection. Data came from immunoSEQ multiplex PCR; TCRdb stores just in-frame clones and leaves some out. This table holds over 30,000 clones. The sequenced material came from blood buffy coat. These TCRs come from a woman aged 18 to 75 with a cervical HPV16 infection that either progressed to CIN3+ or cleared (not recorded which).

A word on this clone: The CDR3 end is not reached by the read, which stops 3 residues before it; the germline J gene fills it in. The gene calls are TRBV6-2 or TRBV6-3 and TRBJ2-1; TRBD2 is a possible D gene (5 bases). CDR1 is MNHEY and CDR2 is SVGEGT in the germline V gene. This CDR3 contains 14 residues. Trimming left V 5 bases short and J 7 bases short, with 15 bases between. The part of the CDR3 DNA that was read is TGTGCCAGCAGTACGGGGAGACCTACGAATGAG. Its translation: CASSTGRPTNE. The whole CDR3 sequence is CASSTGRPTNEQFF.

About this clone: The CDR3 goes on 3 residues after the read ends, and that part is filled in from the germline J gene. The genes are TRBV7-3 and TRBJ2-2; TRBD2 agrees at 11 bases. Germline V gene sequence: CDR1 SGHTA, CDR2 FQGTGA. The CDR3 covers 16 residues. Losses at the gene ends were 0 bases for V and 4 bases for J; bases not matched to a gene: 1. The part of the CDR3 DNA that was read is TGTGCCAGCAGCTTAACACTAGCGGGGGCCACCGGGGAG. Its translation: CASSLTLAGATGE. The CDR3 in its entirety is CASSLTLAGATGELFF.

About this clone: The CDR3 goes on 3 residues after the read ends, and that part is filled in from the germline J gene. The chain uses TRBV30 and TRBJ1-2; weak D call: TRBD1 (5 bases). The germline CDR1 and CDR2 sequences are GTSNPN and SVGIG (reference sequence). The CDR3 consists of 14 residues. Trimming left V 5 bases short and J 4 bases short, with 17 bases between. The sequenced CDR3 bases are TGTGCCTGGGACTCAGGGTTAACCCTCTATGGC. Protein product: CAWDSGLTLYG. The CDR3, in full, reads CAWDSGLTLYGYTF.

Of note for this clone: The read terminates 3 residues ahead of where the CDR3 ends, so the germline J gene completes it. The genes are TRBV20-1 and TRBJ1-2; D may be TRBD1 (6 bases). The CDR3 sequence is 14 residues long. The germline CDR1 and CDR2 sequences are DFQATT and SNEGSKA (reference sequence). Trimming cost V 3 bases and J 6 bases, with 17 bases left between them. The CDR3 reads CSASLRTDLDGYTF. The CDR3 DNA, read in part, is TGCAGTGCTAGTCTCCGGACAGACCTCGATGGC.

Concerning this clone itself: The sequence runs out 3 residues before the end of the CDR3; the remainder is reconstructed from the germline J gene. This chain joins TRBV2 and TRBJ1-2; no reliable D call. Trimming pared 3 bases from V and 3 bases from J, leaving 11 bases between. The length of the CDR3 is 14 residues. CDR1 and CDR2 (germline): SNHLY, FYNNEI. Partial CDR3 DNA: TGTGCCAGCAGTGATCCAGGCAGCTACTATGGC. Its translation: CASSDPGSYYG. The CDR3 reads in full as CASSDPGSYYGYTF.

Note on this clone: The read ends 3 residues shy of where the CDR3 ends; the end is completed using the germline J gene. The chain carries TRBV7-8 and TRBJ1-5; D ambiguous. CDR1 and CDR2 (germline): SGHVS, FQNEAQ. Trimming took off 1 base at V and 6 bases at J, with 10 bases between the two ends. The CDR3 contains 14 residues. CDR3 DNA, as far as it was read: TGTGCCAGCAGCTTAGAGGCGGTAGCTCAGCCC. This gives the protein CASSLEAVAQP. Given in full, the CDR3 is CASSLEAVAQPQHF.

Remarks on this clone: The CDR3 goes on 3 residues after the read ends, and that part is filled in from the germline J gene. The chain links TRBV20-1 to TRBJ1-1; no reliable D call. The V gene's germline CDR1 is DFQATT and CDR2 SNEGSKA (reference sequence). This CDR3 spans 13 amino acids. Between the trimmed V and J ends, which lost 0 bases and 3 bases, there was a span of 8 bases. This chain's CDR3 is CSARDRVDTEAFF. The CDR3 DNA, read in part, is TGCAGTGCTAGAGATCGGGTCGACACTGAA.

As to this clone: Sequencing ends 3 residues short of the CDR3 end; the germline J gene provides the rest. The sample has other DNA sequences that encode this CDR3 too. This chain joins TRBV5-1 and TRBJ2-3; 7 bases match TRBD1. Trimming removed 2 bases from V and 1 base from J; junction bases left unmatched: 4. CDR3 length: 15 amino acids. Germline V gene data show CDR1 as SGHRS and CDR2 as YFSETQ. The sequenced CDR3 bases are TGCGCCAGCAGCTTAGTAGGGGGCGGCACAGATACG. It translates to CASSLVGGGTDT. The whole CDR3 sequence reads CASSLVGGGTDTQYF.

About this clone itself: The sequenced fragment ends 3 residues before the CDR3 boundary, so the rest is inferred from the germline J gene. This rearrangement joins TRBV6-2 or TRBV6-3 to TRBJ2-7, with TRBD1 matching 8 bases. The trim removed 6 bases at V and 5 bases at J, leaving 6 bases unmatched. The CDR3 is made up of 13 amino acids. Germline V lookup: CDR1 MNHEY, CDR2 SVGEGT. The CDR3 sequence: CASRLQGAHEQYF. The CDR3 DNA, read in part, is TGTGCCAGCAGGCTTCAGGGGGCCCACGAG.

The CDR3 here is CASSFSGGTGELFF. The DNA read from the CDR3 is TGTGCCAGCAGCTTTTCAGGGGGTACCGGGGAG. The rearrangement uses TRBV7-3 and TRBJ2-2, with TRBD1 matching 7 bases. The DNA ends 3 residues before the CDR3 does, and the rest of the CDR3 is filled in from the germline J gene. The V gene's germline CDR1 is SGHTA and CDR2 FQGTGA. This CDR3 region has 14 residues. V gave up 3 bases and J gave up 5 bases; unmatched junction bases: 3.

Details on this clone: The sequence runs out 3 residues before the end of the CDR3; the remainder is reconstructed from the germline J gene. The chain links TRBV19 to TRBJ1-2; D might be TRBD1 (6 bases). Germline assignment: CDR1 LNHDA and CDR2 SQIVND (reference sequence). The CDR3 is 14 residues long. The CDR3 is CASWGGCSEGGYTF. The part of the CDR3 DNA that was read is TGTGCCAGTTGGGGGGGCTGCTCGGAGGGAGGC.

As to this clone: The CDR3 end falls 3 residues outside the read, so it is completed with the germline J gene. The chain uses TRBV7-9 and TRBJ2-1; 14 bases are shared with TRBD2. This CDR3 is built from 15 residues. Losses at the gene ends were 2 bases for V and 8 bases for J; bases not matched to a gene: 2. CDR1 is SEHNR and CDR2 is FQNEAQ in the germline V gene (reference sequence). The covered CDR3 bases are TGTGCCAGCAGCTTACCGACTAGCGGGGGGGATGAG. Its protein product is CASSLPTSGGDE. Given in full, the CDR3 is CASSLPTSGGDEQFF.

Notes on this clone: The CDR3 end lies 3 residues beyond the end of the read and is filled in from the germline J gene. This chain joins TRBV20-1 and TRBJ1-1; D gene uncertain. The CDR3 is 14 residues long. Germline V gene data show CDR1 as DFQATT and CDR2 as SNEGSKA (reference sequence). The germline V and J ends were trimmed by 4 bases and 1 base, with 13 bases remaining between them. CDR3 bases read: TGCAGTGCTACGGCGGCAGCTCCGAACACTGAA. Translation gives CSATAAAPNTE. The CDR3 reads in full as CSATAAAPNTEAFF.

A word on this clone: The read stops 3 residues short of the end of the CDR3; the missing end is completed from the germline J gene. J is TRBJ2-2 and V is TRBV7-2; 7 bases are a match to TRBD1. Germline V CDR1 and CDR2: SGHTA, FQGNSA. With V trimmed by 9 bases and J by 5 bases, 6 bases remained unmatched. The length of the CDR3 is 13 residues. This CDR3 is CASRQGGTGELFF. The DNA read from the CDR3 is TGTGCCAGTAGACAGGGCGGGACCGGGGAG.

Incomplete CDR3 DNA: TGCGCCAGCAGCTCGACTAGCGGGGGGGCCGCGTACAATGAG. Amino acid sequence: CASSSTSGGAAYNE. The CDR3 reads in full as CASSSTSGGAAYNEQFF. The chain has TRBV5-1 and TRBJ2-1, with 14 bases lining up with TRBD2. The CDR3 end falls 3 residues outside the read, so it is completed with the germline J gene. The V segment lost 3 bases and the J segment 4 bases; nucleotides outside the gene matches: 6. CDR1 SGHRS and CDR2 YFSETQ come from the germline V gene. CDR3 length: 17 residues.

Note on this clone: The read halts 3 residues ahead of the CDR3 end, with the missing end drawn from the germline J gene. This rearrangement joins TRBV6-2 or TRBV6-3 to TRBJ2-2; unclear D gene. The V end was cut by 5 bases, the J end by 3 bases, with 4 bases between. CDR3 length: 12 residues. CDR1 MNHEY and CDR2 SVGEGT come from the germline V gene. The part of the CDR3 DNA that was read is TGTGCCAGCAGTCCCTACACCGGGGAG. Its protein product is CASSPYTGE. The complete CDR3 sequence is CASSPYTGELFF.

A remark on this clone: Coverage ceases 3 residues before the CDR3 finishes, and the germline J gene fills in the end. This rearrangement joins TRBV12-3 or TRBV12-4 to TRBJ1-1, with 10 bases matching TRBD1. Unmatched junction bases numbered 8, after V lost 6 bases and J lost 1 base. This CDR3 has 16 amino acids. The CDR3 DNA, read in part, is TGTGCCAGCAGAACGACAGGGGGCACGCGGAACACTGAA. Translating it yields CASRTTGGTRNTE. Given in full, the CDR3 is CASRTTGGTRNTEAFF.

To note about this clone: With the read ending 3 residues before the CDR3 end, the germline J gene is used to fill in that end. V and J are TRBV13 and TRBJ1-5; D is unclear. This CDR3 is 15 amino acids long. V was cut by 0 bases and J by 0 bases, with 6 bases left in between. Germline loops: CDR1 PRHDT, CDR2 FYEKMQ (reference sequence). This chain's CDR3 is CASSLGHSSNQPQHF. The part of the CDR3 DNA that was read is TGTGCCAGCAGCTTAGGACACAGTAGCAATCAGCCC. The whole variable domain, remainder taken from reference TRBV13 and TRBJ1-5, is AAGVIQSPRHLIKEKRETATLKCYPIPRHDTVYWYQQGPGQDPQFLISFYEKMQSDKGSIPDRFSAQQFSDYHSELNMSSLELGDSALYFCASSLGHSSNQPQHFGDGTRLSIL.

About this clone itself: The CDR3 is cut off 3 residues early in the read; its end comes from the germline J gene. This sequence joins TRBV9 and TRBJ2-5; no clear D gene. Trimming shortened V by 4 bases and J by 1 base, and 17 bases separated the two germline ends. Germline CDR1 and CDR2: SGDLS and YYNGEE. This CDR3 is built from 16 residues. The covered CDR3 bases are TGTGCCAGCAGCCATACCCTATCCGAGCCCCAAGAGACC. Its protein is CASSHTLSEPQET. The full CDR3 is CASSHTLSEPQETQYF. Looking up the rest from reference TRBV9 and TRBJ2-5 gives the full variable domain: DSGVTQTPKHLITATGQRVTLRCSPRSGDLSVYWYQQSLDQGLQFLIQYYNGEERAKGNILERFSAQQFPDLHSELNLSSLELGDSALYFCASSHTLSEPQETQYFGPGTRLLVL.

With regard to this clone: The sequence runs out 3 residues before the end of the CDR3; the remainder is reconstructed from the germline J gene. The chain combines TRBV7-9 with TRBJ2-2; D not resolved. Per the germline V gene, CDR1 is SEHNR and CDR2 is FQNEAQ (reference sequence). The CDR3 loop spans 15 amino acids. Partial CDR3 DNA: TGTGCCAGCAGCTCCCAGTCGTCAACTAATGAAAAG. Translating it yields CASSSQSSTNEK. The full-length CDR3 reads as CASSSQSSTNEKLFF.

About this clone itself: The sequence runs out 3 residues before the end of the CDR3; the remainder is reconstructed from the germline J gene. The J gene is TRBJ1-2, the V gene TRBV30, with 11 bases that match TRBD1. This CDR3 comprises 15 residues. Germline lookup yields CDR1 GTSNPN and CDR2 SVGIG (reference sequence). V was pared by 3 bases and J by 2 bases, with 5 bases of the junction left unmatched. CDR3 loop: CAWSAGTGGNYGYTF. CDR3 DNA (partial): TGTGCCTGGAGCGCCGGGACAGGGGGAAACTATGGC.

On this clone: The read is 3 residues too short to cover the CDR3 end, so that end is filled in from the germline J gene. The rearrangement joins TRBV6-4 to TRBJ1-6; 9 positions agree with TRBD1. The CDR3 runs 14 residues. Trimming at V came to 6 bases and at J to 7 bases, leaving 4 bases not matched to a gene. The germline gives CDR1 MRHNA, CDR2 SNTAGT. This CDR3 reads CASREQGANSPLHF. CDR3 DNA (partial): TGTGCCAGCAGGGAACAGGGGGCCAATTCACCC.

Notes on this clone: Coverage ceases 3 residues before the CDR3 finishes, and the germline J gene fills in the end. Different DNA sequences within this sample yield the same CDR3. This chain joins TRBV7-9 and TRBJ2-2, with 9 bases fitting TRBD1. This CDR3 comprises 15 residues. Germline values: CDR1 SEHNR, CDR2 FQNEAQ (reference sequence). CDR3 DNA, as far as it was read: TGTGCCAGCACCCCCTGGGGACAGGGAAATTCACCG. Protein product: CASTPWGQGNSP. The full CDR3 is CASTPWGQGNSPLFF.

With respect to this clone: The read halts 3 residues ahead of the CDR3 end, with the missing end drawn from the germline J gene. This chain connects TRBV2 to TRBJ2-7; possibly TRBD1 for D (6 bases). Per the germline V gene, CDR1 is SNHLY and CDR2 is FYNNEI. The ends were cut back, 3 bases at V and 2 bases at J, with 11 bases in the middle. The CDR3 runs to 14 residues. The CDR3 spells CASSERGGTYEQYF. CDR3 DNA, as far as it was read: TGTGCCAGCAGTGAGAGAGGGGGTACCTACGAG.

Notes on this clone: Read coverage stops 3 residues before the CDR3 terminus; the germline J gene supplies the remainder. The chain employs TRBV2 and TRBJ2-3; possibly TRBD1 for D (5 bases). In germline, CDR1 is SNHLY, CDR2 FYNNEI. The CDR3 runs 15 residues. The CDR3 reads CASSPPSWGNQPQYF. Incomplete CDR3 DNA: TGTGCCAGCAGCCCTCCTTCTTGGGGCAATCAGCCG.

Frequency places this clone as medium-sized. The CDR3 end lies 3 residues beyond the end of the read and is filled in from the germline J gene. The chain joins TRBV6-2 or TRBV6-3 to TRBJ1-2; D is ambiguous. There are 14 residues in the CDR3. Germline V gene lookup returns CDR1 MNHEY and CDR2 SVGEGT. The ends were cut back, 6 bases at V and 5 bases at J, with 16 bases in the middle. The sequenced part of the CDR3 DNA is TGTGCCAGCAGCCCCCCGACAATAGGGTATGGC. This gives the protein CASSPPTIGYG. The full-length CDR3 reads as CASSPPTIGYGYTF.

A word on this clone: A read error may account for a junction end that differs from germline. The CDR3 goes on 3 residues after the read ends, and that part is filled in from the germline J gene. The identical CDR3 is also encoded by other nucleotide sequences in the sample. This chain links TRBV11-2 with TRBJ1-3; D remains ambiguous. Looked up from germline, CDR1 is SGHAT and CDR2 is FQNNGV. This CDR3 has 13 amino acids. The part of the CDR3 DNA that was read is TGTGCCAGCAGCTTAGTTGTTACAGACACG. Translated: CASSLVVTDT. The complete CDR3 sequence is CASSLVVTDTIYF.

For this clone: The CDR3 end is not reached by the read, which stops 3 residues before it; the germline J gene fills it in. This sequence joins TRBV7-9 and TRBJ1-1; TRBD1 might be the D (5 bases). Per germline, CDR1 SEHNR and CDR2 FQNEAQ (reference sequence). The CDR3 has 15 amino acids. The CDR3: CASSSLGGLGETAFF. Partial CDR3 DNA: TGTGCCAGCAGCTCCCTGGGGGGGTTAGGCGAGACA.

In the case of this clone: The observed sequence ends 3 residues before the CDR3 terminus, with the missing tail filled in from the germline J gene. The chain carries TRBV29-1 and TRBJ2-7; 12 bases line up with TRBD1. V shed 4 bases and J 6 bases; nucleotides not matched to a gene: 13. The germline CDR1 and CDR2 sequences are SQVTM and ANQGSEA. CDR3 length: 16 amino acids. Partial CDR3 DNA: TGCAGCGTTGCGGGCCGGGGGGGGACAGGGGGCTCCGAG. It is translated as CSVAGRGGTGGSE. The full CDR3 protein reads CSVAGRGGTGGSEQYF.

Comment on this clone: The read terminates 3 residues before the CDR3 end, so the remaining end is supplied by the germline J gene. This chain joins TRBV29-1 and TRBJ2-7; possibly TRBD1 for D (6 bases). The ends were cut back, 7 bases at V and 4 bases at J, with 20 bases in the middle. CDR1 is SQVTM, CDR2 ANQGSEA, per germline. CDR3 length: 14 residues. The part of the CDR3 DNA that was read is TGCAGCGCCGTATCACAGGGTACTACTTACGAG. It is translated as CSAVSQGTTYE. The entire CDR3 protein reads CSAVSQGTTYEQYF.